This entry lists 21 T cell receptor beta chains sequenced from one sample in a study of T cell clonality in common variable immunodeficiency. Study-wide points: Common variable immunodeficiency TCR beta sequences reportedly had fewer deletions and N-nucleotide insertions.

Sequencing used immunoSEQ multiplex PCR; TCRdb keeps in-frame clones, though not all of them. The repertoire consists of several thousand clones, none detected only once. The antigens of these receptors remain unknown. What was sequenced was peripheral blood mononuclear cells. The receptors here all came from a human donor with common variable immunodeficiency.

To note about this clone: The read finishes 3 residues shy of the CDR3 end, and the germline J gene is used to complete it. This chain connects TRBV19 to TRBJ1-5, with TRBD1 as a possible D gene (5 bases). This CDR3 comprises 15 residues. CDR1 LNHDA and CDR2 SQIVND come from the germline V gene (reference sequence). Trimming cost V 8 bases and J 5 bases, with 19 bases left between them. This CDR3 reads CASRTLSRGDQPQHF. The sequenced CDR3 bases are TGTGCCAGTCGGACACTATCACGGGGGGATCAGCCC.

With respect to this clone: Read sequence stops 3 residues before the CDR3 end, and the germline J gene provides the missing end. This chain uses TRBV7-8 with TRBJ1-2; 8 positions agree with TRBD1. The CDR3 consists of 16 residues. Germline V CDR1 and CDR2: SGHVS, FQNEAQ. J lost 4 bases, V lost 0 bases, and 7 bases had no gene match. CDR3: CASSLADRVMGYGYTF. The CDR3 DNA, read in part, is TGTGCCAGCAGCTTAGCGGACAGGGTAATGGGCTATGGC.

This clone has just a few counts. CDR3 DNA (partial): TGTGCCAGCAGCTTCCGGGACAGGGAAAACATT. As protein: CASSFRDRENI. The complete CDR3 protein is CASSFRDRENIQYF. The rearrangement joins TRBV7-9 to TRBJ2-4, with 9 bases fitting TRBD1. The read gets to within 3 residues of the CDR3 end, and the germline J gene fills in the rest. Germline lookup yields CDR1 SEHNR and CDR2 FQNEAQ (reference sequence). V lost 3 bases and J lost 5; bases outside the gene matches: 2. The CDR3 has 14 amino acids.

With respect to this clone: The CDR3 goes on 3 residues after the read ends, and that part is filled in from the germline J gene. The chain combines TRBV29-1 with TRBJ1-4; 12 bases are a match to TRBD1. The CDR3 totals 16 residues. V trimming: 7 bases; J trimming: 5 bases; junction bases outside the gene matches: 11. Germline values: CDR1 SQVTM, CDR2 ANQGSEA. The sequenced part of the CDR3 DNA is TGCAGCGGGATCTCGGGACAGGGGGCGCACAATGAAAAA. Protein product: CSGISGQGAHNEK. The complete CDR3 protein is CSGISGQGAHNEKLFF.

Regarding this clone: One junction end disagrees with the germline gene, perhaps due to a read error. The read ends 3 residues before the CDR3 terminus; that terminus is restored from the germline J gene. The chain employs TRBV7-6 and TRBJ2-7; D possibly corresponds to TRBD1 (5 bases). Germline V gene lookup returns CDR1 SGHVS and CDR2 FNYEAQ. This CDR3 has 14 amino acids. The part of the CDR3 DNA that was read is TGTGCCAGCAGTTTAGGGGCTATTCGTCCCGAG. Protein: CASSLGAIRPE. Given in full, the CDR3 is CASSLGAIRPEQYF.

A few counts support this clone. The read finishes 3 residues shy of the CDR3 end, and the germline J gene is used to complete it. V gene TRBV19 combines with J gene TRBJ2-5; 10 bases are a match to TRBD2. V lost 5 bases to trimming and J lost 2 bases; unmatched junction nucleotides: 5. Germline CDR1 reads LNHDA; CDR2 reads SQIVND (reference sequence). The CDR3 sequence is 15 residues long. CDR3 bases read: TGTGCCAGTAGTCCAGGACTAGCGGAACAAGAGACC. This gives the protein CASSPGLAEQET. The whole CDR3 sequence reads CASSPGLAEQETQYF.

As regards this clone: The read gets to within 3 residues of the CDR3 end, and the germline J gene fills in the rest. This chain joins TRBV18 and TRBJ2-7; D might be TRBD2 (5 bases). The CDR3 is 14 residues long. Trimming left V 1 base short and J 5 bases short, with 12 bases between. Germline V gene sequence: CDR1 KGHSH, CDR2 LQKENI. CDR3 residues: CASSPRLKSHEQYF. Incomplete CDR3 DNA: TGTGCCAGCTCACCACGACTAAAGAGCCACGAG.

This clone appeared a few times. The sequenced fragment ends 3 residues before the CDR3 boundary, so the rest is inferred from the germline J gene. The chain is built from TRBV7-9 and TRBJ2-3; D is uncertain. Germline assignment: CDR1 SEHNR and CDR2 FQNEAQ (reference sequence). The length of the CDR3 is 14 residues. V was cut by 1 base and J by 1 base, with 6 bases left in between. CDR3 loop: CASSLGLGTDTQYF. The CDR3 DNA, read in part, is TGTGCCAGCAGCTTAGGGCTAGGCACAGATACG.

This clone has only a few counts. With the read ending 3 residues before the CDR3 end, the germline J gene is used to fill in that end. This chain uses TRBV19 with TRBJ1-1; D gene unclear. There are 13 residues in the CDR3. In germline, CDR1 is LNHDA, CDR2 SQIVND (reference sequence). The V and J ends lost 4 bases and 1 base respectively, with 7 bases between them. CDR3 bases read: TGTGCCAGTAGTACAAACAGGAACACTGAA. It yields the protein CASSTNRNTE. The CDR3, in full, reads CASSTNRNTEAFF.

This clone showed up just a few times. The observed sequence ends 3 residues before the CDR3 terminus, with the missing tail filled in from the germline J gene. This chain uses TRBV7-3 with TRBJ2-2; D gene ambiguous. The CDR3 is 12 residues long. Germline CDR1 and CDR2: SGHTA and FQGTGA. Trimming took off 2 bases at V and 6 bases at J, with 4 bases between the two ends. Incomplete CDR3 DNA: TGTGCCAGCAGCTTACAATCCGGGGAG. It specifies CASSLQSGE. The complete CDR3 reads CASSLQSGELFF. Full variable domain (outside the CDR3, taken from reference TRBV7-3 and TRBJ2-2): GAGVSQTPSNKVTEKGKYVELRCDPISGHTALYWYRQSLGQGPEFLIYFQGTGAADDSGLPNDRFFAVRPEGSVSTLKIQRTERGDSAVYLCASSLQSGELFFGEGSRLTVL.

A word on this clone: From the germline J gene comes the end of the CDR3, since the read stops 3 residues before it. The rearrangement links TRBV18 to TRBJ2-2; weak D call: TRBD1 (6 bases). CDR1 and CDR2 (germline): KGHSH, LQKENI. The CDR3 is made up of 15 amino acids. Trimming shortened V by 3 bases and J by 0 bases, and 8 bases separated the two germline ends. This CDR3 is CASSPAGANTGELFF. The sequenced part of the CDR3 DNA is TGTGCCAGCTCACCGGCAGGGGCGAACACCGGGGAG.

This clone was counted a few times. The read gets to within 3 residues of the CDR3 end, and the germline J gene fills in the rest. The chain links TRBV19 to TRBJ2-5; the D gene could be TRBD1 or TRBD2 (5 bases each). Germline V lookup: CDR1 LNHDA, CDR2 SQIVND (reference sequence). This CDR3 has 12 amino acids. Trimming left V 9 bases short and J 4 bases short, with 12 bases between. This CDR3 is CASKGRTETQYF. The sequenced CDR3 bases are TGTGCCAGCAAGGGGAGAACAGAGACC.

Note on this clone: Read data end 3 residues before the CDR3 end; the end is taken from the germline J gene. This sequence joins TRBV5-4 and TRBJ2-1; unclear D gene. From germline, CDR1 is SGHNT and CDR2 YYREEE (reference sequence). The CDR3 consists of 13 residues. The V end was cut by 4 bases, the J end by 9 bases, with 14 bases between. CDR3 bases read: TGTGCCAGCAGCCAAGGCACGAGAATTGAG. Its protein product is CASSQGTRIE. The CDR3 as a whole reads CASSQGTRIEQFF.

Only a few counts were recorded for this clone. The CDR3 goes on 3 residues after the read ends, and that part is filled in from the germline J gene. V usage is TRBV18 and J usage is TRBJ2-5; 9 bases map to TRBD1. CDR3 length: 16 amino acids. V lost 4 bases to trimming and J lost 1 base; unmatched junction nucleotides: 7. Germline V CDR1 and CDR2: KGHSH, LQKENI. The DNA read from the CDR3 is TGTGCCAGCTCACGCGGGGACAGGGAAACCCAAGAGACC. Encoded protein: CASSRGDRETQET. The full CDR3 reads CASSRGDRETQETQYF.

This clone has only a few counts. The read ends 3 residues early relative to the CDR3; the germline J gene fills the gap. The chain employs TRBV19 and TRBJ1-5; 8 bases line up with TRBD1. The trim removed 7 bases at V and 3 bases at J, leaving 5 bases unmatched. The CDR3 is 14 amino acids. Germline assignment: CDR1 LNHDA and CDR2 SQIVND (reference sequence). CDR3 region: CASTMTGVNQPQHF. The sequenced part of the CDR3 DNA is TGTGCCAGTACCATGACAGGGGTCAATCAGCCC. Full variable domain (outside the CDR3, taken from reference TRBV19 and TRBJ1-5): DGGITQSPKYLFRKEGQNVTLSCEQNLNHDAMYWYRQDPGQGLRLIYYSQIVNDFQKGDIAEGYSVSREKKESFPLTVTSAQKNPTAFYLCASTMTGVNQPQHFGDGTRLSIL.

This clone showed up just a few times. The read finishes 3 residues shy of the CDR3 end, and the germline J gene is used to complete it. The chain uses TRBV19 and TRBJ2-4; perhaps TRBD1 as D (5 bases). The CDR3 length is 15 residues. Trimming shortened V by 4 bases and J by 7 bases, and 17 bases separated the two germline ends. Germline CDR1 LNHDA, CDR2 SQIVND (reference sequence). CDR3 bases read: TGTGCCAGTAGTACTAACCCGACAGTTTGGAACATT. As protein: CASSTNPTVWNI. The entire CDR3 protein reads CASSTNPTVWNIQYF.

This clone was counted between two and nine times. The CDR3 end is not reached by the read, which stops 3 residues before it; the germline J gene fills it in. The gene calls are TRBV7-2 and TRBJ2-3; unclear D gene. Trimming left V 3 bases short and J 0 bases short, with 4 bases between. The CDR3 covers 13 residues. Germline-derived CDR1 and CDR2 are SGHTA and FQGNSA. The part of the CDR3 DNA that was read is TGTGCCAGCAGCTTCTTTAGCACAGATACG. Translating it yields CASSFFSTDT. The complete CDR3 protein is CASSFFSTDTQYF.

This clone was recorded a few times. The read ends 3 residues shy of where the CDR3 ends; the end is completed using the germline J gene. The genes are TRBV19 and TRBJ1-2, with D perhaps matching TRBD1 (6 bases). V lost 7 bases to trimming and J lost 6 bases, with 12 bases between them. This CDR3 contains 12 residues. Germline V gives CDR1 LNHDA, CDR2 SQIVND (reference sequence). The covered CDR3 bases are TGTGCCAGTAACCTGGGGGCGGATGGC. Amino acid sequence: CASNLGADG. The CDR3 reads in full as CASNLGADGYTF.

This clone appeared a few times. The CDR3 end lies 3 residues beyond the end of the read and is filled in from the germline J gene. The rearrangement uses TRBV5-1 and TRBJ2-3; no reliable D call. V lost 0 bases and J 1 base, leaving 6 bases between the germline ends. Germline loops: CDR1 SGHRS, CDR2 YFSETQ. The CDR3 extends over 14 amino acids. The CDR3 DNA, read in part, is TGCGCCAGCAGCTTGGGACAACGCACAGATACG. Translation: CASSLGQRTDT. Given in full, the CDR3 is CASSLGQRTDTQYF.

As regards this clone: The read falls 3 residues short of the CDR3 end, and the missing part is taken from the germline J gene. This chain connects TRBV7-9 to TRBJ2-5; a possible D gene is TRBD1 (7 bases). Germline loops: CDR1 SEHNR, CDR2 FQNEAQ (reference sequence). There are 14 residues in the CDR3. The V end was cut by 5 bases, the J end by 1 base, with 11 bases between. CDR3 bases read: TGTGCCAGCAGCCGCGGGACAGCCCAAGAGACC. Protein sequence: CASSRGTAQET. The CDR3 in its entirety is CASSRGTAQETQYF. Filled out from reference TRBV7-9 and TRBJ2-5, the complete variable domain reads DTGVSQNPRHKITKRGQNVTFRCDPISEHNRLYWYRQTLGQGPEFLTYFQNEAQLEKSRLLSDRFSAERPKGSFSTLEIQRTEQGDSAMYLCASSRGTAQETQYFGPGTRLLVL.

This clone has only a few counts. The observed sequence ends 3 residues before the CDR3 terminus, with the missing tail filled in from the germline J gene. J is TRBJ2-7 and V is TRBV23-1; D is possibly TRBD1 (6 bases). TRBV23-1 counts as an open reading frame of uncertain function. V was pared by 4 bases and J by 3 bases, with 13 bases between. The CDR3 spans 14 residues. The CDR3 loop is CASSLLAGVYEQYF. Partial CDR3 DNA: TGCGCCAGCAGTCTTCTAGCAGGGGTCTACGAG.